The T cell receptor beta chain described here comes from a study of blood T cell repertoires in COVID-19. Turning to the study itself: The United States, Italy and Spain were the sources of the acute and convalescent COVID-19 samples. PBMCs, B-cell-depleted T cells, or T cells provided the cDNA or gDNA that made up the material.

Only a few counts were recorded for this clone. Per the original methods: How many nucleated cells were present was estimated from reference gene primer amplification. The table came from immunoSEQ multiplex PCR; TCRdb's copy has only in-frame clones and leaves some out. The V and J calls and clone size are taken from that table; D and trimming were inferred from the DNA. The sample includes 56,000 or so clones, more than 65% of them seen just once. Sequenced: peripheral blood. This TCR was sampled from a woman in her seventies with acute or convalescent COVID-19.

The CDR3 loop reads CATRQELAGGRTGELFF. The CDR3, as DNA: TGTGCCACCAGGCAAGAACTAGCGGGGGGGCGCACCGGGGAGCTGTTTTTT. V gene TRBV15 combines with J gene TRBJ2-2, with TRBD2 identical over 13 bases. In germline, CDR1 is LNHNV, CDR2 YYDKDF (reference sequence). V was pared by 6 bases and J by 4 bases, with 8 bases of the junction left unmatched. CDR3 size: 17 residues.